In this sample, the clone carrying this T cell receptor beta chain turned up once. This sample is part of a study of shared T cell receptors in the human thymus. Some clones are missing from TCRdb's copy, which holds only in-frame ones; the method was immunoSEQ multiplex PCR. The sample has approximately 760,000 clones; 75% to 90% are singletons. Germline V CDR1 and CDR2: SNHLY, FYNNEI. V lost 6 bases and J 5 bases, leaving 17 bases between the germline ends. The CDR3 has 14 residues. The same specimen was also included in a second study, on human thymus T cells. From that second work: An apparent bias in V and J gene usage was seen in thymic and blood repertoires. Unrelated individuals had highly overlapping thymic repertoires, as reported in related research.

The chain employs TRBV2 and TRBJ2-7, with a possible D match to TRBD2 (6 bases). Sequenced sample: thymocytes. The receptor was derived from a girl under three years old with a congenital heart defect. This CDR3 reads CASRRRGLGNEQYF. CDR3 bases: TGTGCCAGCAGGCGGCGGGGTTTAGGGAACGAGCAGTACTTC.